This is a list of T cell receptor beta chains from one sample in a study of blood T cell repertoires in COVID-19. Sequencing used immunoSEQ multiplex PCR; TCRdb keeps in-frame clones, though not all of them. The sample comprises some 89,000 clones, roughly four fifths of which are singletons, and 1% to 1.5% rests with the top ten. The sequenced sample consisted of peripheral blood. All receptors derive from a woman older than 75 with acute or convalescent COVID-19. CDR3s leave out the opening cysteine and the closing phenylalanine or tryptophan.

len,v_gene,CDR3aa
8,TRBV20-1,SAAQETQY
13,TRBV28,ASSFSQGDYNEQF
12,TRBV4-1,ASSQSHSGNTIY
12,TRBV3-1/TRBV3-2,ASSQHGQLYGYT
12,TRBV6-5,ASDRGDSYNEQF
9,TRBV2,ASGTTGEQF
12,TRBV19,ASSIEELNQPQH
9,TRBV6-1,ASSETSGYT
13,TRBV18,ASSPSQGAGEKLF
14,TRBV7-2,ASTLGRARGTGELF
13,TRBV5-1,ASSRGLAGQETQY